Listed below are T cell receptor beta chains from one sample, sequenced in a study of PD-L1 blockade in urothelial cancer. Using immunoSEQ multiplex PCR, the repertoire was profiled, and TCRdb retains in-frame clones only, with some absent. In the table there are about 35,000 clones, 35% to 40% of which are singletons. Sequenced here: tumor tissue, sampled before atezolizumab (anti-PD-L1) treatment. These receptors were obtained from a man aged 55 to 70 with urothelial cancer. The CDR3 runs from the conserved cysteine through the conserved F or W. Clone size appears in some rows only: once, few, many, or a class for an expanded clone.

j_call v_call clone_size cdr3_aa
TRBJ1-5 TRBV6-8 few CASKTGGNQPQHF
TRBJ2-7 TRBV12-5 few CASGLPTQPGQGVLYEQYF
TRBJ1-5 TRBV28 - CASSLKPGLPQHF
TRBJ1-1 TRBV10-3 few CAISDGSGMNTEAFF
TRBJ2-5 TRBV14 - CASSQPSGVETQYF
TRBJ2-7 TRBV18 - CASSRWTDYSYEQYF
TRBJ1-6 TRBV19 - CASSSTQTYNSPLHF
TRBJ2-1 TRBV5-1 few CASNGASPYNEQFF
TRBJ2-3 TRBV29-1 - CSVRRQGGSADTQYF
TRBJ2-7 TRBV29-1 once CSVVTGRSSYEQYF
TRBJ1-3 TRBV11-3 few CASKGQGGGNTIYF
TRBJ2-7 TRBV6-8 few CASSYTRGTGHYEQYF
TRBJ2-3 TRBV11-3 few CASSSKSQGEDTQYF
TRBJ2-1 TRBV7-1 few CASSPKTGVSYNEQFF
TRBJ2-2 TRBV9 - CASSVAVTTGELFF
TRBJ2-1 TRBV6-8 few CASSTSRTANNEQFF
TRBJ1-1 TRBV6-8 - CASRSGGLNTEAFF
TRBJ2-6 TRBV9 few CASRETGANVLTF